This T cell receptor beta chain stems from a study of cytomegalovirus exposure and HLA in healthy donors (dated by TCRdb to about 2017). For context, the study as a whole: In an earlier analysis of fewer than 750 of the donors, 276 Gb of sequence data and 90 million to 130 million unique TCR beta sequences from about 179 million T cells were reported. An early release that covered about 600 HLA-typed donors contained 300 to 350 gigabases of sequencing data and around 85 million unique TCR sequences. Of the roughly 390 genotyped donors, 65% to 90% fell in the genetic ancestry cluster associated with self-reported Caucasian donors. The study aimed to test whether cataloging public T cell receptors could reveal signatures of past pathogen exposure. The T cell repertoires of 666 subjects were profiled by immunosequencing and related to cytomegalovirus serostatus. Besides the first cohort of around 670 subjects, a separate validation cohort made up of 90 to 150 different subjects was used. The study combined high-throughput TCR immunosequencing, statistical association of individual TCRs with disease status, and machine learning to predict cytomegalovirus infection status. To study patterns of TCR occurrence, a later analysis re-analyzed previously published TCR beta repertoires from 666 donors and added high-resolution HLA genotyping. In the later analysis, no new phenotypic data were used to find candidate immune exposures; instead, reliance was placed on TCR beta sequences and their occurrence across donors. An earlier analysis of some 600 of the donors applied high-throughput TCR beta sequencing to assess whether each TCR beta V gene segment acted as functional or pseudogenic. Donor age, sex, ethnicity and CMV serostatus were collected together with the repertoire data. A later genetic analysis used genome-wide SNP genotypes for 398 of the 666 donors, treating that subset as a discovery cohort. Every repertoire in the discovery cohort had been generated on one and the same sequencing platform. HLA typing covered class I and class II loci at four-digit resolution. The number of donors typed differed by locus, with about 629-630 for A, B, C, DRB1 and DQB1, roughly 550 for DQA1, over 600 for DPA1, and around 430 for DPB1. A few DR-DQ haplotypes were handled as single units for association and clustering because linkage in the cohort was strong. On average, roughly 250,000 unique TCR beta nucleotide sequences were sequenced per donor among about 400 genotyped donors of the cohort, with 15% to 20% of those sequences being non-productive.

The library was built by means of the immunoSEQ multiplex PCR assay. For the multiplex PCR, a mixture combining 60 forward primers for TCR Vbeta segments and 13 reverse primers for TCR Jbeta segments was used. The CDR3 region of rearranged TCR beta genes was amplified from genomic DNA with a multiplex PCR assay. The Illumina HiSeq System was used to sequence the amplified TCR beta libraries as 87-base-pair reads. The published analysis was carried out like this. In a later analysis, approximately 74 million unique TCR beta chains were counted across the 666 repertoires, and approximately 11 million of these chains were shared by at least two donors. To remove PCR and sequencing errors, raw reads were error-corrected and collapsed into unique sequences using a nearest-neighbor algorithm that merged closely related sequences. To assign V, D and J gene segments, CDR3 sequences were aligned to IMGT reference sequences. For a sequence to be retained, at least a six-nucleotide match to both a V gene segment and a J gene segment was required. A rearrangement counted as productive if the CDR3 had no stop codons and remained in frame with V and J, and every other rearrangement counted as non-productive. Following IMGT convention, CDR3 was defined as the stretch from the second conserved V-encoded cysteine to the conserved J-encoded phenylalanine. The earlier analysis of 587 of the donors excluded sequences that lacked an unambiguous match to a single V gene segment. In an earlier analysis of roughly 600 of the donors, a V segment was called functional when productive rearrangements were above 56.7%, and segregating when the standard deviation between donors exceeded 5%. To diagnose cytomegalovirus status from the catalog of TCR beta chain sequences, a statistical classification framework was built. In a later analysis, TCR nucleotide sequences were compared against IMGT/GENE-DB human TR gene sequences so that V and J genes could be assigned. The TCRdist pipeline was used in a later analysis to assign CDR3 sequences and most-parsimonious VDJ recombination scenarios. In a later analysis, each TCR beta chain was defined by its CDR3 amino acid sequence together with its V-gene family, and reads without a unique V-gene family were excluded. As a way to deal with suspected cross-contamination and a sequencing artifact, a later analysis dropped approximately 590 nucleotide sequences that were highly shared and had low generation probability. For each public chain, a later analysis derived a clonal expansion index from normalized ranks of inferred template counts within each repertoire. Generation probabilities in a later analysis came from a VDJ recombination model fitted to out-of-frame rearrangements, and those results were checked against IGoR. Hypergeometric tests were used in a later analysis to score TCR-TCR, TCR-HLA and TCR-CMV co-occurrence, with a repertoire-size bias correction applied to the TCR pairs. False discovery rates were estimated in a later analysis by permuting HLA or CMV assignments 20 times. A later analysis grouped co-occurring TCRs with DBSCAN, adding TCRdist sequence similarity when clustering within HLA-allele-positive subsets. Co-occurrence clustering excluded repertoires with fewer than 30,000 or more than 120,000 public chains, plus five with anomalous nucleotide sharing. TCRdb carries this immuneACCESS record with in-frame sequences only. Its versions omit some clonotypes, under half of them owing to an unresolved V gene in the studies checked, with the rest unexplained. Clonal size and the V and J genes are those of that table, whereas D and trimming came from the DNA. The sample contains around 240,000 clones, over 80% of them found a single time. The ten largest clones add up to 5% to 6% of the sample.

The cohort consisted of some 670 healthy bone marrow donors. At the time of sampling, all cohort members were nominally healthy, though unrecorded immune exposures were likely present. The donor was CMV seropositive and was included in the group of 250 to 300 seropositive cohort members. Each donor provided a peripheral blood sample, and peripheral blood mononuclear cells were used for TCR beta sequencing. Genomic DNA extraction from the blood cell samples was performed with the Qiagen DNeasy Blood Extraction Kit. A note on this clone: The clone's antigen remains unknown. No clone much larger than this one lies a single base away; base qualities are absent.

Points the paper makes about the study in general: Most TCR sequences were observed very rarely across donors, whereas some public TCRs were present in many individuals. A further reported finding was that TCR beta sequences accurately predicted the HLA-A and HLA-B alleles for most subjects in the first cohort. A cluster of highly shared sequence variants was judged likely to represent a technical artifact of the sequencing pipeline. A later analysis found that most CMV-associated TCR beta chains appeared HLA-restricted, with HLA associations seemingly driven largely by CMV exposure. The 87-base-pair reads could not distinguish some IMGT-functional V segments, including TRBV6-2 and TRBV6-3, so those segments were excluded. The classifier was reported to diagnose cytomegalovirus status with high specificity and sensitivity in both the original and validation cohorts. A few of the identified cytomegalovirus-associated TCR beta chains were confirmed in vitro to be specific for cytomegalovirus antigens. Broadly in line with IMGT annotations, most TCR beta V segments showed up in productive rearrangements about 90% or about 30% of the time in an earlier analysis of around 600 of the donors. When HLA alleles, especially DR and DQ, strongly co-occurred, attributing TCR associations to individual alleles was difficult. A later analysis found that HLA-associated TCR beta chains were more clonally expanded and had lower generation probabilities than equally common non-associated chains. The cohort was sequenced for TCR beta chains only, and without alpha or paired-chain data the features that could be detected were limited. Approximately 16 rarely observed V segments, including chromosome 9 orphons, were excluded from the earlier analysis of some 590 of the donors because counts were too low. Presence/absence analyses assumed roughly uniform sequencing depth across donors, an assumption that may not hold. A later analysis associated 16,951 TCR beta sequences with specific HLA alleles at a false discovery rate of 0.05. According to a later analysis, TCR association rates differed among HLA loci, with DRB1 alleles showing the most associated TCRs and HLA-C alleles showing the fewest. A later genetic analysis associated a missense DCLRE1C variant with V-gene and J-gene trimming of TCR beta chains, and an independent cohort replicated the association. CMV serostatus was the only immune exposure information available for the cohort. Several of the top co-occurrence clusters appeared to be linked to parvovirus B19, influenza, CMV and Epstein-Barr virus, according to a later analysis. Linkage disequilibrium might explain the correlated functional status among segregating V segments, but an unknown experimental factor could not be ruled out. In a later genetic analysis, fewer N-insertions in productive TCRs were reported among donors in an Asian-associated ancestry cluster than the approximately 710-donor mean. It was suggested by the authors that the approach could potentially be generalized to other disease states and immunological phenotypes. Because HLA typing was missing for some donors at each locus, association tests included only the typed subset. The study listed approximately 150 TCR beta chains as associated with cytomegalovirus.

The germline V gene (reference sequence) provides CDR1 LNHDA and CDR2 SQIVND. The CDR3 contains 16 residues, cysteine and phenylalanine counted. Solely the CDR3 DNA is kept, with 48 bases framed from the first base. Clipping removes 5 bases from V and 5 bases from J, with 5 as the unmatched junction base count. Sequencing input: PBMCs. This chain joins TRBV19 to TRBJ2-2; 13 central bases correspond to TRBD2. The origin of this receptor is a woman aged 40-49 years in good health and CMV-seropositive. The CDR3 here reads CASSPRTSGGTGELFF. In nucleotide form, the sequence is TGTGCCAGTAGTCCGCGGACTAGCGGGGGAACCGGGGAGCTGTTTTTT.